This T cell receptor beta chain comes out of a study of blood T cell repertoires in COVID-19. As for the study in general: Samples taken during acute and convalescent COVID-19 were collected in the United States, Italy and Spain. T cells, B-cell-depleted T cells, or PBMCs provided the cDNA or gDNA that served as material.

In germline, CDR1 is LGHDT, CDR2 YNNKEL (reference sequence). This CDR3 has 12 amino acids. V was clipped by 4 bases and J by 9 bases, with 12 bases between them. As handled by the study authors: Nucleated cell counts were estimated from reference gene primer amplification. Profiling relied on immunoSEQ multiplex PCR, and the TCRdb table lists in-frame clones only, not all of them. V, J and clone size are those of that table, while D and trimming were read from the DNA. Counted here are over 200,000 clones, 75% to 90% occurring once; the ten biggest clones make up 5.1%. The clonotype was recovered from a human donor in a cohort sampled during active COVID-19. This chain connects TRBV3-1 (or the pseudogene TRBV3-2) to TRBJ1-1, with D hard to call. The sample taken for sequencing was peripheral blood. The CDR3 sequence: CASSLQRGQAFF. The CDR3 DNA reads as TGTGCCAGCAGCCTTCAACGAGGGCAAGCTTTCTTT.